This T cell receptor (beta chain) comes out of a study of blood T cells in healthy people across ages (dated by TCRdb to the mid-2010s). Regarding the research as a whole: In model experiments, roughly one uniquely barcoded TCR beta cDNA molecule per two T cells was captured by template switching. Using deep sequencing normalized with unique cDNA molecular identifiers, the study measured how TCR beta repertoire diversity changes with age. The donors were divided into four age groups: young (average around 15 years), middle-aged (around 37), aged (about 60) and long-lived (82). To avoid experimental bias, donors of different ages were spread randomly across the sequencing lanes. Using the same blood draw, the study looked at two additional independent replicas of 1 million unique cDNA reads for two donors, one aged 18 to 30 and the other aged 80 or older.

For this clonotype: No cognate antigen has been identified for it. Base qualities are not at hand, and no much larger clone is one base apart.

Systemically healthy Caucasian individuals from Russia, about 38 in total and aged roughly 6 to 90 years, were included as donors. About 10 milliliters of peripheral blood were drawn from each donor into EDTA-treated Vacutainer tubes. Ficoll-Paque density-gradient centrifugation was used to isolate PBMCs, with at least 7 million per sample. Total RNA, at least 6 micrograms per sample, was extracted from PBMCs with Trizol reagent. Naive CD45RAhigh/CD27high T cell percentages were measured by flow cytometry on a PBMC aliquot from every donor. The library was built by means of 5' RACE. The listed sequencing device is Illumina HiSeq 2500. A second PCR of about 7 to 12 cycles was run with a J-beta primer mix and a sample-barcoded 5' primer. A template-switch 5' adaptor carrying 12 random nucleotides introduced a unique molecular identifier onto each TCR beta cDNA molecule. Each sample yielded at least 2.5 million CDR3-containing paired-end reads. First-strand cDNA synthesis was performed from all RNA using the Mint cDNA synthesis kit, with priming by a TRBC-specific oligonucleotide. Following uracil-DNA glycosylase treatment, a first 18-cycle PCR with universal primers M1SS and BC2_uni_R was performed on all cDNA. Per the original workflow: For normalization, 1 million high-quality reads were randomly selected from each sample, with every read carrying a distinct molecular identifier. Instead of being binned into consensus sequences, reads with shared molecular identifiers were discarded. MiTCR, with a Q25 quality threshold and the strictest error-elimination algorithm, was used for CDR3 identification, clonotype clustering and error correction. A nonparametric unseen species model with Euler transformation was used to estimate a lower bound on total TCR beta diversity. In TCRdb, the public reads were trimmed at Q25 with fastp and aligned with MiXCR, with productive beta chains retained. Rows with one shared CDR3 protein collapse into an entry with the most common genes and DNA. TCRdb's processing, not the authors' own work, is the source of the V and J calls. This sample comprises 1.4 million or so distinct CDR3 sequences, approximately 39% of them detected only once. The top ten hold around 4% of the sample.

Broad study findings and their caveats: Estimates of total diversity from one million sequenced T cells were regarded as lower bounds and underestimates. A strong correlation was found between observed TCR beta diversity and the percentage of naive T cells measured by flow cytometry. The long-lived group showed more naive CD4+ T cells, fewer expanded clones and increased TCR diversity than the aged group, suggesting age selection. Because profiling used bulk unsorted PBMCs, naive and antigen-experienced compartments could not be compared conclusively. As age increased, observed TCR beta diversity per million T cells dropped in a roughly linear way, and a significant reduction was already evident by age 40. Because donor CMV infection status was unknown, age-related changes in expanded clonotypes were potentially confounded.

The sequenced material came from blood. This receptor was identified in a young woman in good health.

In nucleotides, the sequence is TGTGCCAGCGGGGCGCCGGGATTCGAGCAGTACTTC. It codes for CASGAPGFEQYF. This receptor chain uses TRBV7-8 and TRBJ2-7; the D gene assignment is perhaps TRBD1 or TRBD2, with each matching 5 bases. The CDR3 holds 12 amino acids from the cysteine to the phenylalanine. Of the read, only the CDR3 DNA is kept; its 36 bases are in frame from base 1. Trimming takes 8 bases from V and 6 bases from J, and the germline ends sit 14 bases apart. CDR1 and CDR2 are read off the germline V gene as SGHVS and FQNEAQ.